The entry below gives a single T cell receptor beta chain sequence along with its context. Trimming removed 0 bases at V and 4 bases at J, with 7 bases between. The CDR3 consists of 13 residues. The germline CDR1 and CDR2 sequences are MGHRA and YSYEKL. This entry comes from a study of blood T cell repertoires in COVID-19. Study context: The United States, Italy and Spain were the sources of the acute and convalescent COVID-19 samples. PBMCs, B-cell-depleted T cells, or T cells were the source of the cDNA or gDNA that made up the material.

Authors' analysis steps: Cell counts per sample came from amplifying reference gene primers. TCRdb's copy holds only in-frame clones and misses some; the assay was immunoSEQ multiplex PCR. That table gives V, J and clone size, and the DNA gave D and trimming. The table includes around 270,000 clones, about 85% detected once. Sequencing was performed on peripheral blood. This sequence joins TRBV4-1 and TRBJ2-7; D call uncertain. The receptor was isolated from a man aged 60 to 75 who had recovered from COVID-19. CDR3 loop: CASSQDPLYEQYF. CDR3 coding DNA: TGCGCCAGCAGCCAAGATCCGCTATACGAGCAGTACTTC.